These 20 T cell receptor beta chains were all obtained from the same sample, sequenced in a study of cytomegalovirus exposure and HLA in healthy donors. The primer mix had 60 Vbeta and 13 Jbeta primers. The table came from immunoSEQ multiplex PCR; TCRdb's copy has only in-frame clones and leaves some out. The data contain around 150,000 clones, roughly 83% of them singletons. Sequencing was done on a sample of PBMCs. The source is a man aged 35 to 55 in good health and CMV-seronegative.

V usage is TRBV7-3 and J usage is TRBJ2-3, with a weak D call TRBD2 (8 bases). The V gene lost 5 bases and the J gene lost 1 base, with 16 bases spanning the gap. The CDR3 consists of 16 residues. The V gene's germline CDR1 is SGHTA and CDR2 FQGTGA. CDR3 DNA sequence: TGTGCCAGCAGCCGGGAGGGGGCTAGCCGCACAGATACGCAGTATTTT. It is translated as CASSREGASRTDTQYF.

The chain uses TRBV19 and TRBJ2-7; D not certain. This CDR3 region has 13 residues. CDR1 is LNHDA, CDR2 SQIVND, per germline (reference sequence). Trimming shortened V by 1 base and J by 4 bases, and 8 bases separated the two germline ends. The CDR3 region is CASSIGVEYEQYF. The CDR3, as DNA: TGTGCCAGTAGTATAGGCGTCGAATACGAGCAGTACTTC.

CDR3 sequence (DNA): TGTGCCTGGAGTGACGATTCTAGCGGGAGTATCCACGAGCAGTACTTC. Translating it yields CAWSDDSSGSIHEQYF. The rearrangement joins TRBV30 to TRBJ2-7; 10 nucleotides agree with TRBD2. Germline CDR1 is GTSNPN and CDR2 is SVGIG (reference sequence). This CDR3 is 16 amino acids long. Germline trimming cut 1 base from V and 5 bases from J; bases unmatched to any gene: 11.

The chain couples TRBV9 to TRBJ2-1; D is uncertain. V was clipped by 3 bases and J by 0 bases, with 16 bases between them. The germline V gene encodes CDR1 SGDLS and CDR2 YYNGEE. The CDR3 consists of 17 residues. CDR3 DNA: TGTGCCAGCAGCGGACCCTGGAGAGGAAGCTCCTACAATGAGCAGTTCTTC. It codes for CASSGPWRGSSYNEQFF.

This sequence joins TRBV4-1 and TRBJ2-1; D possibly corresponds to TRBD2 (5 bases). Germline CDR1 reads MGHRA; CDR2 reads YSYEKL. This CDR3 region has 13 residues. Trimming left V 4 bases short and J 6 bases short, with 10 bases between. DNA for the CDR3: TGCGCCAGCAGCCGGGAGTGGAGCAATGAGCAGTTCTTC. This codes for CASSREWSNEQFF.

The rearrangement links TRBV5-1 to TRBJ2-1, with TRBD1 matching 7 bases. Trimming cost V 5 bases and J 0 bases; bases outside gene matches: 17. CDR1 and CDR2 (germline): SGHRS, YFSETQ. The CDR3 spans 19 residues. The CDR3 spells CASRQAGGISRSSYNEQFF. The DNA of the CDR3 is TGCGCCAGCAGACAGGCAGGGGGAATTTCGAGGAGCTCCTACAATGAGCAGTTCTTC.

This sequence joins TRBV6-6 and TRBJ1-4, with D uncertain. This CDR3 is 15 amino acids long. Germline values: CDR1 MNHNY, CDR2 SVGAGI (reference sequence). V was trimmed by 2 bases and J by 0 bases, leaving 7 bases between them. As DNA, the CDR3 is TGTGCCAGCAGTTACGGGCAGGCAACTAATGAAAAACTGTTTTTT. Amino acids: CASSYGQATNEKLFF.

The V and J genes are TRBV5-5 and TRBJ1-2; TRBD1 matches 11 bases. The V gene end was trimmed by 4 bases and the J gene end by 4 bases; junction bases not matched to a gene: 6. The CDR3 consists of 15 residues. Germline loops: CDR1 SGHKS, CDR2 YYEKEE (reference sequence). CDR3 sequence (DNA): TGTGCCAGCAGCACCGGACAGGGGGCCGGCTATGGCTACACCTTC. Translation gives CASSTGQGAGYGYTF.

The chain links TRBV30 to TRBJ2-5; a weak D match, TRBD2 (6 bases). The CDR3 runs to 15 residues. Deletions cut 6 bases from V and 0 bases from J, with 17 bases between. Germline assignment: CDR1 GTSNPN and CDR2 SVGIG (reference sequence). CDR3 in DNA: TGTGCCTGCCTACTACTGCTAGCGTACCAAGAGACCCAGTACTTC. It codes for CACLLLLAYQETQYF.

The chain links TRBV2 to TRBJ2-5; D may be TRBD2 (6 bases). The germline V gene encodes CDR1 SNHLY and CDR2 FYNNEI. The CDR3 totals 15 residues. The ends were cut back, 10 bases at V and 0 bases at J, with 18 bases in the middle. The CDR3 here is CANKLWSGDQETQYF. The CDR3, as DNA: TGTGCCAACAAGCTTTGGTCGGGAGACCAAGAGACCCAGTACTTC.

This chain joins TRBV30 and TRBJ2-3; possibly TRBD2 for D (6 bases). Germline V gene sequence: CDR1 GTSNPN, CDR2 SVGIG (reference sequence). The V end lost 4 bases, the J end lost 3 bases, and 11 bases lay between the germline ends. This CDR3 has 13 residues. CDR3 nucleotides: TGTGCCTGGAAGCTGGCGGGGACAGATACGCAGTATTTT. Translating gives CAWKLAGTDTQYF. The variable domain in full, completed from reference TRBV30 and TRBJ2-3, reads SQTIHQWPATLVQPVGSPLSLECTVEGTSNPNLYWYRQAAGRGLQLLFYSVGIGQISSEVPQNLSASRPQDRQFILSSKKLLLSDSGFYLCAWKLAGTDTQYFGPGTRLTVL.

This clone was seen only a few times. The chain couples TRBV6-4 to TRBJ2-2; no firm D call. Trimming took off 3 bases at V and 1 base at J, with 12 bases between the two ends. The CDR3 loop spans 16 amino acids. Looked up from germline, CDR1 is MRHNA and CDR2 is SNTAGT. This chain's CDR3 is CASSEIARENTGELFF. Here the CDR3 DNA reads TGTGCCAGCAGTGAGATAGCACGTGAGAACACCGGGGAGCTGTTTTTT.

This clone was detected only once. The chain carries TRBV5-6 and TRBJ2-1; tentative D call: TRBD1 (6 bases). V shed 4 bases and J shed 8 bases, with 13 bases lying between them. Germline CDR1 SGHDT, CDR2 YYEEEE. This CDR3 has 13 amino acids. The CDR3: CASSQGLVDEQFF. The CDR3 DNA follows: TGTGCCAGCAGCCAGGGGCTAGTGGATGAGCAGTTCTTC.

The rearrangement links TRBV28 to TRBJ1-2; possibly TRBD1 for D (6 bases). The CDR3 contains 16 residues. The germline V and J ends were trimmed by 7 bases and 0 bases, with 18 bases remaining between them. The germline gives CDR1 MDHEN, CDR2 SYDVKM. The CDR3 loop reads CASKMTGTPTNYGYTF. The CDR3 DNA reads as TGTGCCAGCAAAATGACCGGGACACCGACTAACTATGGCTACACCTTC.

V usage is TRBV6-5 and J usage is TRBJ2-7; TRBD1 matches at 8 bases. Per the germline V gene, CDR1 is MNHEY and CDR2 is SVGAGI. The J segment lost 1 base and the V segment lost 5 bases, leaving 4 bases of the junction unmatched. The CDR3 contains 14 residues. CDR3 loop: CASSDRDRSYEQYF. The CDR3 DNA follows: TGTGCCAGCAGTGACCGGGACAGGTCCTACGAGCAGTACTTC.

This clone was counted only a few times. The gene calls are TRBV6-5 and TRBJ1-5, with 12 positions matching TRBD1. V was pared by 6 bases and J by 9 bases, with 6 bases of the junction left unmatched. Germline V gene data show CDR1 as MNHEY and CDR2 as SVGAGI. The CDR3 consists of 14 residues. The CDR3 sequence is CASRGQGAHAPQHF. Written as DNA, the CDR3 is TGTGCCAGCAGGGGACAGGGGGCCCATGCGCCCCAGCATTTT.

The CDR3 spells CASSRTSGRASEQFF. The CDR3 DNA follows: TGTGCCAGTAGTAGGACTAGCGGGAGGGCCAGTGAGCAGTTCTTC. The chain joins TRBV19 to TRBJ2-1; 15 bases line up with TRBD2. This CDR3 comprises 15 residues. Germline CDR1 and CDR2: LNHDA and SQIVND (reference sequence). J lost 9 bases, V lost 4 bases, and 4 bases had no gene match.

This clone was observed a single time. DNA for the CDR3: TGTGCCAGCAGCTTACCAGGGGGCGAGGGAGATACGCAGTATTTT. Translating it yields CASSLPGGEGDTQYF. V usage is TRBV7-3 and J usage is TRBJ2-3; 8 bases are a match to TRBD1. Germline CDR1 and CDR2: SGHTA and FQGTGA. The CDR3 covers 15 residues. Trimming took 2 bases from V and 5 from J; bases not matched to a gene: 6. Using reference TRBV7-3 and TRBJ2-3 for the parts outside the CDR3, the full variable domain is GAGVSQTPSNKVTEKGKYVELRCDPISGHTALYWYRQSLGQGPEFLIYFQGTGAADDSGLPNDRFFAVRPEGSVSTLKIQRTERGDSAVYLCASSLPGGEGDTQYFGPGTRLTVL.

V gene TRBV18 combines with J gene TRBJ2-3; no reliable D call. This CDR3 is 16 amino acids long. Germline V gives CDR1 KGHSH, CDR2 LQKENI. V lost 3 bases, J lost 2 bases, and 15 bases lay in between. This CDR3 is CASSPGLATHTDTQYF. DNA of the CDR3: TGTGCCAGCTCACCGGGCTTGGCCACACACACAGATACGCAGTATTTT.

The V and J genes are TRBV7-3 and TRBJ2-1; 7 bases align to TRBD2. CDR1 is SGHTA and CDR2 is FQGTGA in the germline V gene. This CDR3 is built from 15 residues. V lost 2 bases, J lost 2 bases, and 3 bases stayed unmatched. CDR3 sequence reads: CASSLRAGAYNEQFF. CDR3 nucleotides: TGTGCCAGCAGCTTACGGGCGGGGGCCTACAATGAGCAGTTCTTC. Supplemented by reference TRBV7-3 and TRBJ2-1, the full variable domain reads GAGVSQTPSNKVTEKGKYVELRCDPISGHTALYWYRQSLGQGPEFLIYFQGTGAADDSGLPNDRFFAVRPEGSVSTLKIQRTERGDSAVYLCASSLRAGAYNEQFFGPGTRLTVL.